This T cell receptor beta chain is drawn from a study of blood T cell repertoires in COVID-19. Study-wide background: Spain, Italy and the United States supplied samples that represented acute and convalescent COVID-19. Nucleic acid was either cDNA or gDNA, and it came from T cells, B-cell-depleted T cells, or PBMCs.

Authors' data handling: Nucleated cell counts were estimated from reference gene primer amplification. The data were produced by immunoSEQ multiplex PCR, yet TCRdb's version contains in-frame clones alone and is incomplete. The V and J calls and clone size come from that table; D and trimming were worked out from the DNA. There are over 120,000 clones in the sample; just under 85% occur only once, and more than 2.5% lies in the top ten. Trimming removed 5 bases from V and 2 bases from J; junction bases left unmatched: 5. Per germline, CDR1 LNHDA and CDR2 SQIVND (reference sequence). This CDR3 spans 14 amino acids.

J is TRBJ1-2 and V is TRBV19, with 7 bases that match TRBD1. The TCR originated in a woman older than 75 with acute or convalescent COVID-19. The sample taken for sequencing was peripheral blood. CDR3 in amino acids: CASSVDRANYGYTF. CDR3 coding DNA: TGTGCCAGTAGTGTCGACAGGGCAAACTATGGCTACACCTTC.